Shown below are 16 T cell receptor beta chains from a single sample sequenced in a study of blood T cell repertoires in COVID-19. Using immunoSEQ multiplex PCR, the repertoire was profiled, and TCRdb retains in-frame clones only, with some absent. The sample comprises 200,000 to 250,000 clones, 82% of which are singletons, and roughly 3.5% rests with the top ten. Input material: PBMCs or T cells enriched from blood (not recorded which). The receptor source for this set is a woman aged 60 to 75 who had recovered from COVID-19.

J is TRBJ1-2 and V is TRBV6-5; the match to TRBD1 covers 7 bases. Trimming at V came to 5 bases and at J to 4 bases, leaving 7 bases not matched to a gene. This CDR3 has 14 residues. Germline V lookup: CDR1 MNHEY, CDR2 SVGAGI. The CDR3 sequence is CASSRQGWGYGYTF. The CDR3 DNA reads as TGTGCCAGCAGTCGACAGGGTTGGGGCTATGGCTACACCTTC.

This clone appeared a few times. The gene calls are TRBV2 and TRBJ1-5, with 7 bases lining up with TRBD1. CDR1 and CDR2 from the germline V gene are SNHLY and FYNNEI. With V trimmed by 4 bases and J by 0 bases, 3 bases remained unmatched. This CDR3 comprises 15 residues. The CDR3 DNA reads as TGTGCCAGCAGTGGGGGACAGTCTAGCAATCAGCCCCAGCATTTT. It yields the protein CASSGGQSSNQPQHF.

The chain couples TRBV3-1 (or the pseudogene TRBV3-2) to TRBJ1-1; D gene ambiguous. The ends were cut back, 3 bases at V and 4 bases at J, with 9 bases in the middle. The length of the CDR3 is 13 residues. Per the germline V gene, CDR1 is LGHDT and CDR2 is YNNKEL (reference sequence). DNA of the CDR3: TGTGCCAGCAGCCACAAGATAGCCACTGAAGCTTTCTTT. As protein: CASSHKIATEAFF.

The CDR3 DNA follows: TGTGCCAGCAGCTTAGTTGTCGCGGGAGCTTTCTTT. Its protein product is CASSLVVAGAFF. The rearrangement joins TRBV7-9 to TRBJ1-1; D remains ambiguous. The CDR3 extends over 12 amino acids. In germline, CDR1 is SEHNR, CDR2 FQNEAQ (reference sequence). V was pared by 1 base and J by 10 bases, with 10 bases between.

J is TRBJ2-2 and V is TRBV5-1; 7 bases line up with TRBD1. The CDR3 runs to 14 residues. The germline V gene has CDR1 SGHRS and CDR2 YFSETQ. The ends lost 6 bases at V and 1 base at J; junction bases unmatched: 3. CDR3 sequence: CASKGTENTGELFF. The CDR3 DNA is TGCGCCAGCAAAGGGACAGAGAACACCGGGGAGCTGTTTTTT.

This clone showed up just once. The genes are TRBV13 and TRBJ2-7, with D possibly being TRBD2 (6 bases). The CDR3 contains 15 residues. Trimming took 0 bases from V and 3 from J, leaving 12 bases between them. Germline V gives CDR1 PRHDT, CDR2 FYEKMQ (reference sequence). The CDR3 DNA sequence: TGTGCCAGCAGCTTAGGCCCCGGGAGCCGCTACGAGCAGTACTTC. Translating it yields CASSLGPGSRYEQYF.

In this sample, this clone turned up a few times. The V gene is TRBV27, the J gene TRBJ1-1, with D maybe TRBD1 (6 bases). Germline V gives CDR1 MNHEY, CDR2 SMNVEV (reference sequence). This CDR3 spans 12 amino acids. V lost 9 bases, J lost 5 bases, and 13 bases lay in between. The chain's CDR3 is CASWTVSTEAFF. The CDR3 DNA reads TGTGCCAGTTGGACAGTCTCAACTGAAGCTTTCTTT.

J is TRBJ2-2 and V is TRBV7-3, with a tentative D call TRBD1 (5 bases). CDR3 length: 14 amino acids. Between the trimmed V and J ends, which lost 2 bases and 6 bases, there was a span of 10 bases. Germline values: CDR1 SGHTA, CDR2 FQGTGA. In DNA form, the CDR3 reads TGTGCCAGCAGCTTACAGGGTAGTGCCGGGGAGCTGTTTTTT. Encoded protein: CASSLQGSAGELFF.

The genes are TRBV6-5 and TRBJ1-4; D remains ambiguous. CDR1 is MNHEY and CDR2 is SVGAGI in the germline V gene. The CDR3 is 14 residues long. V gave up 5 bases and J gave up 1 base, with 8 bases separating them. This chain's CDR3 is CASSLQLTNEKLFF. CDR3 nucleotide sequence: TGTGCCAGCAGTCTACAGTTAACTAATGAAAAACTGTTTTTT.

The J gene is TRBJ1-2, the V gene TRBV5-1, with TRBD1 matching over 7 bases. Trimming removed 0 bases from V and 4 bases from J; junction bases left unmatched: 0. The CDR3 has 13 amino acids. Per the germline V gene, CDR1 is SGHRS and CDR2 is YFSETQ. CDR3 residues: CASSLAGGYGYTF. CDR3 coding DNA: TGCGCCAGCAGCTTGGCAGGGGGCTATGGCTACACCTTC. The full variable domain, rest sourced from reference TRBV5-1 and TRBJ1-2, is KAGVTQTPRYLIKTRGQQVTLSCSPISGHRSVSWYQQTPGQGLQFLFEYFSETQRNKGNFPGRFSGRQFSNSRSEMNVSTLELGDSALYLCASSLAGGYGYTFGSGTRLTVV.

The chain recombines TRBV9 with TRBJ1-4; D gene unclear. V was shortened by 4 bases and J by 0 bases, with 13 bases between the two germline ends. The CDR3 spans 16 residues. In germline, CDR1 is SGDLS, CDR2 YYNGEE. CDR3 coding DNA: TGTGCCAGCAGCCGCTTCGGGTATGCAACTAATGAAAAACTGTTTTTT. Its protein is CASSRFGYATNEKLFF. Full variable domain (remainder filled in from reference TRBV9 and TRBJ1-4): DSGVTQTPKHLITATGQRVTLRCSPRSGDLSVYWYQQSLDQGLQFLIQYYNGEERAKGNILERFSAQQFPDLHSELNLSSLELGDSALYFCASSRFGYATNEKLFFGSGTQLSVL.

This chain uses TRBV4-2 with TRBJ1-1, with 10 positions matching TRBD1. Germline loops: CDR1 LGHNA, CDR2 YNFKEQ. The CDR3 spans 17 residues. J was trimmed by 0 bases and V by 0 bases; bases with no gene match: 4. This CDR3 reads CASSQEGQGLMNTEAFF. CDR3 in DNA: TGTGCCAGCAGCCAAGAGGGACAGGGGCTCATGAACACTGAAGCTTTCTTT.

This rearrangement joins TRBV29-1 to TRBJ2-2, with 7 bases aligning to TRBD1. CDR1 SQVTM and CDR2 ANQGSEA come from the germline V gene. CDR3 length equals 13 residues. V was clipped by 7 bases and J by 3 bases; unmatched bases: 5. The CDR3 reads CSGGGWDTGELFF. In DNA, the CDR3 is TGCAGCGGAGGGGGCTGGGACACCGGGGAGCTGTTTTTT.

The chain links TRBV5-8 to TRBJ1-6; tentative D call: TRBD1 (5 bases). The germline gives CDR1 SGHTS, CDR2 YDEGEE. Trimming took 6 bases from V and 10 from J, leaving 23 bases between them. This CDR3 spans 16 amino acids. The CDR3 DNA reads as TGTGCCAGCACCGGGACGGGAGGCTGGGCGTACTCACCCCTCCACTTT. It codes for CASTGTGGWAYSPLHF.

This clone was detected only a few times. The V call is TRBV15, the J call TRBJ1-1, with TRBD1 identical over 7 bases. Losses at the gene ends were 5 bases for V and 5 bases for J; bases not matched to a gene: 11. Per the germline V gene, CDR1 is LNHNV and CDR2 is YYDKDF (reference sequence). This CDR3 has 15 amino acids. CDR3 bases: TGTGCCACCAGCCCCAGGGGGGACAGTGGGACTGAAGCTTTCTTT. It is translated as CATSPRGDSGTEAFF.

This rearrangement joins TRBV20-1 to TRBJ1-6; D gene uncertain. Trimming cost V 3 bases and J 10 bases, with 13 bases left between them. The CDR3 totals 13 residues. Germline CDR1 and CDR2: DFQATT and SNEGSKA (reference sequence). The CDR3 loop reads CSASRREFSPLHF. The DNA of the CDR3 is TGCAGTGCTAGTAGGAGGGAATTCTCACCCCTCCACTTT.